This T cell receptor beta chain was obtained from a study of radiotherapy plus CTLA-4 blockade in lung cancer. Study background: Patients showed objective responses in 15% to 20% of cases, and disease control was achieved by approximately 33%.

About this clone itself: Its antigen is currently unknown.

Method: immunoSEQ multiplex PCR; TCRdb's copy keeps in-frame clones and lacks some. Among roughly 100,000 clones, 85% were seen once, and the ten largest hold 2.4%. Study-level findings and limits: Together with interferon-beta, which increased in serum after radiation, early dynamic changes in blood T cell clones were reportedly the best predictors of response. Following radiotherapy plus ipilimumab, tumor-derived TCR clones expanded in the blood.

The clonotype originates from a human donor with non-small cell lung cancer that progressed on radiotherapy plus ipilimumab. Some clones in this sample may be carry-over from other donors' samples. This specimen was peripheral blood, taken from a patient treated with radiotherapy plus ipilimumab.

CDR3: CASSLRQQGGEQYF. CDR3 in DNA: TGTGCCAGCAGTTTACGTCAACAGGGGGGCGAGCAGTACTTC. The chain combines TRBV27 with TRBJ2-7; 8 bases agree with TRBD1. Germline V gene data show CDR1 as MNHEY and CDR2 as SMNVEV (reference sequence). This CDR3 region has 14 residues. V lost 2 bases and J lost 6; bases outside the gene matches: 6.